One and the same sample provided the 4 T cell receptor beta chains below, sequenced in a study of radiotherapy plus CTLA-4 blockade in lung cancer. Measured with immunoSEQ multiplex PCR; TCRdb has only the in-frame clones, and not every one. The table includes over 60,000 clones, 87% detected once. Sequencing was performed on peripheral blood, taken from a patient treated with radiotherapy plus ipilimumab. The source is a human donor with non-small cell lung cancer that progressed on radiotherapy plus ipilimumab.

V and J are TRBV29-1 and TRBJ1-4; 7 bases agree with TRBD1. The CDR3 totals 13 residues. The germline V gene has CDR1 SQVTM and CDR2 ANQGSEA. The J segment lost 3 bases and the V segment lost 6 bases, leaving 4 bases of the junction unmatched. The CDR3 protein is CSVYQGANEKLFF. CDR3 nucleotides: TGCAGCGTCTACCAGGGGGCTAATGAAAAACTGTTTTTT.

Points on this clone: Other DNA sequences within the sample encode an identical CDR3. V usage is TRBV27 and J usage is TRBJ1-2; a weak D match, TRBD1 (5 bases). V gave up 1 base and J gave up 6 bases, with 24 bases separating them. This CDR3 contains 18 residues. CDR1 is MNHEY and CDR2 is SMNVEV in the germline V gene (reference sequence). The CDR3 DNA reads as TGTGCCAGCAGTTTATATCAAACCCTCCTGGGGACGGGGGATGGCTACACCTTC. It translates to CASSLYQTLLGTGDGYTF.

The rearrangement uses TRBV10-3 and TRBJ2-7; 9 positions match TRBD1. The CDR3 covers 15 residues. The germline V gene has CDR1 ENHRY and CDR2 SYGVKD. The ends lost 6 bases at V and 1 base at J; junction bases unmatched: 7. For the CDR3, the DNA is TGTGCCATCAGACCCGGGACAGGGAATTCCTACGAGCAGTACTTC. It codes for CAIRPGTGNSYEQYF.

The rearrangement links TRBV23-1 to TRBJ2-3, with TRBD2 as a possible D gene (5 bases). TRBV23-1 is annotated as an ORF whose role is uncertain. V lost 0 bases, J lost 3 bases, and 10 bases lay in between. The CDR3 sequence is 15 residues long. Here the CDR3 reads CASSQSQRATDTQYF. CDR3 nucleotides: TGCGCCAGCAGTCAATCGCAGAGGGCGACAGATACGCAGTATTTT.